The source of this T cell receptor beta chain is a study of shared clonotypes between healthy human individuals (dated by TCRdb to the early 2020s). The study in broad terms: The cohort included three men and a couple of women between 18 and 49 years of age. For each donor, CD4 naive and CD4 memory were each given three plates, CD8 naive was given two plates, and CD8 memory was given one plate. The study deeply sequenced blood TCR repertoires of five healthy adults to estimate repertoire size and the extent of clonotype sharing between individuals. Libraries were prepared and TCR repertoires were sequenced by different laboratories using diverse techniques, in order to increase sequencing depth and limit assay-specific biases. Each donor's leukapheresis produced roughly between about 0.8 and 8.9 billion PBMCs.

Worth noting for this clone: What antigen it recognizes has not been identified. Being one base from a much bigger clone, this may be a read error. Other DNA sequences of this sample code for an identical CDR3.

The CDR3 contains 12 residues, cysteine and phenylalanine counted. The DNA shown is the 36-base CDR3, in frame from base 1. CDR1 is given as SGHTA and CDR2 as FQGNSA, both from the germline V gene. V drops 0 bases and J drops 4 bases, leaving 3 bases in between. TCR CDR3 regions were amplified from genomic DNA by multiplex PCR using the deep immunoSEQ assay. Extracted genomic DNA from each cell subset was distributed evenly across all wells of several immunoSEQ 96-well plates, and each plate was treated as a replicate. For sorted subsets, approximately 0.2 ug of genomic DNA, equivalent to roughly 33,000 T cell genomes, went into each replicate PCR. Purified libraries were quantified with a Qubit 3.0 fluorometer, sized on a Bioanalyzer 2100, and re-quantified with the KAPA Library Quantification kit. A separate single-read 150-cycle Illumina NextSeq 550 flow cell was used to sequence each immunoSEQ 96-well plate. In the source study's methods: Because the immunoSEQ output included only junctional sequences and no quality scores, the filtering could not be the same as the filtering used for full-length reads. Sequences were annotated with PyIR, a Python wrapper for IgBLAST v1.9, and V/J genes and CDR3 were assigned using IMGT germline references. Any read was removed if the V/J assignment was weak (E-value above 1e-6), the CDR3 was missing, or the read contained stop codons, out-of-frame junctions, or ambiguous translated residues. V3J clonotypes were defined by identical inferred V gene, J gene, and CDR3 amino acid sequence. Percentage overlap between repertoires was computed as shared unique clonotypes divided by the size of the smaller repertoire. Richness of each repertoire was evaluated using RTK rarefaction, the Chao1 estimator, and Recon v2.1 estimates of unobserved clonotypes. OLGA was used to compute generation probabilities for all TCRbeta clonotypes that the gDNA method yielded from a handful of donors. The table comes from immuneACCESS by way of TCRdb, which keeps in-frame sequences with V and J called. Part of the clones is missing from these tables; in studies checked, under half for an unresolved V gene and the rest for unknown reasons. V, J and clone size were drawn from that table, and D and trimming were deduced from the DNA. Present in this sample are hundreds of thousands of clones, approximately 79% of which were seen just once. Under 2% of the sample is taken by the ten largest.

The full study reports these points: Only blood was sampled, and tissue TCR repertoires likely differ from those in blood. Pairwise subsampling led to the expectation that sequencing depth would affect the degree of clonotype sharing among donors. The small number of donors limited the genetic and exposure-history diversity represented. Even with the large sequencing depth, rarefaction of the sorted-subset datasets indicated that sequencing was incomplete. Compared with non-shared clonotypes, clonotypes shared by all four sorted-subset donors had higher generation probabilities. Larger estimated clonotype richness was generally found for naive subsets than for memory subsets. About 5% of naive CD4, 3.5% of naive CD8, approximately 2% of memory CD4, and around 0.4% of memory CD8 clonotypes were shared across several donors.

Healthy HIV-negative adults with no recently reported acute infections or vaccinations were included as donors. All donors were Caucasian adults living in Nashville, Tennessee, USA. CD4+ T cells were enriched by magnetic negative selection; naive cells were then positively selected on CD45RA, and the negative fraction formed the memory subset. After blood collection by leukapheresis, PBMCs were isolated using Ficoll-Histopaque density gradient centrifugation and then cryopreserved in the vapor phase of liquid nitrogen. Purity and quantity of every magnetically sorted T cell population were checked by analytical flow cytometry. Genomic DNA was isolated from each sorted fraction and quantified by UV absorbance on a Nanodrop 2000c.

The sequenced material came from memory CD4+ T cells sorted from blood. The sample's cell subset or site, from its label and the paper: CD45RA-negative fraction. The chain couples TRBV7-2 to TRBJ1-2; no confident D gene assignment can be made. The sequence was collected from a woman in her 30s in good health. The encoded CDR3 is CASSLAGYGYTF. DNA sequence: TGTGCCAGCAGCTTAGCCGGCTATGGCTACACCTTC.